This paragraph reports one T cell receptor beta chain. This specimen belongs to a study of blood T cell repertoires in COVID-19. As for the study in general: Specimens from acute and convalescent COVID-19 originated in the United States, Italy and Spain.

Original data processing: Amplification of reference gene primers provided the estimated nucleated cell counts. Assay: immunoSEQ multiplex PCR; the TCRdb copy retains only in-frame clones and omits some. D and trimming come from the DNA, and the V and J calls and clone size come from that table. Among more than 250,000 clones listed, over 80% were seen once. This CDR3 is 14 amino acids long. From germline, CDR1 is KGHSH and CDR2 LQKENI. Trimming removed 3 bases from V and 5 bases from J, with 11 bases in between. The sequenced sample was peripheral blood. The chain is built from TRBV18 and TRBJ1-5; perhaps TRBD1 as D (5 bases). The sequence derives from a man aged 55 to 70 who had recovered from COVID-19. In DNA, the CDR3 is TGTGCCAGCTCACCTCGACAGACGGATCAGCCCCAGCATTTT. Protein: CASSPRQTDQPQHF.